The table lists the clone carrying this TCR beta chain with a few counts. The data derive from a study of blood T cell repertoires in COVID-19. There are 17 residues in the CDR3. The V gene lost 5 bases and the J gene lost 0 bases, with 16 bases spanning the gap. Germline loops: CDR1 SGHTA, CDR2 FQGNSA. As processed by the authors: Cell counts per sample came from amplifying reference gene primers. The protocol was immunoSEQ multiplex PCR, while the TCRdb copy is restricted to in-frame clones and leaves out a portion. V and J calls and clone size follow that table, whereas D and trimming were derived from the DNA. Here the sample spans roughly 260,000 clones, roughly 84% being singletons.

Sequencing used peripheral blood. The source is a woman younger than 35 with acute or convalescent COVID-19. J is TRBJ2-2 and V is TRBV7-2, with D perhaps TRBD1 (6 bases). The CDR3: CASSLQQGYTNTGELFF. CDR3 sequence (DNA): TGTGCCAGCAGCCTACAACAGGGATACACGAACACCGGGGAGCTGTTTTTT.